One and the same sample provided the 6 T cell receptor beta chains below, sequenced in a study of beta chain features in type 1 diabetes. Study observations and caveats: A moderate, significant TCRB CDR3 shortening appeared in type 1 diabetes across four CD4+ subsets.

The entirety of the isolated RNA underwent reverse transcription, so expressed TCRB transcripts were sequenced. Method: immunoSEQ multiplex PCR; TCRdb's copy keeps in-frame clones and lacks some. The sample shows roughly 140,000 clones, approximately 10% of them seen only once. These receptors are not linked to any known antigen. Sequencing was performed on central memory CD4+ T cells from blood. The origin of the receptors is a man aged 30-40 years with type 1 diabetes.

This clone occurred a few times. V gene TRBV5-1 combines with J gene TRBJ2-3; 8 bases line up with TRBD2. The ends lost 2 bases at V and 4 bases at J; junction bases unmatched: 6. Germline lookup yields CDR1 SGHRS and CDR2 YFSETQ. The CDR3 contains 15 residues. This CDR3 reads CASSFGGAWADTQYF. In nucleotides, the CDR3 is TGCGCCAGCAGCTTCGGGGGGGCCTGGGCAGATACGCAGTATTTT. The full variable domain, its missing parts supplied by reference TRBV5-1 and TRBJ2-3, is KAGVTQTPRYLIKTRGQQVTLSCSPISGHRSVSWYQQTPGQGLQFLFEYFSETQRNKGNFPGRFSGRQFSNSRSEMNVSTLELGDSALYLCASSFGGAWADTQYFGPGTRLTVL.

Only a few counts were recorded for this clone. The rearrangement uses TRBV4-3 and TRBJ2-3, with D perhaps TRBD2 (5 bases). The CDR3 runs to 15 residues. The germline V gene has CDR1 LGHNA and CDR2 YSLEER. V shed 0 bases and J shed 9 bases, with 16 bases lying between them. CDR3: CASSQDRRDRATQYF. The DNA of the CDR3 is TGCGCCAGCAGCCAAGATCGCCGGGATCGGGCCACGCAGTATTTT.

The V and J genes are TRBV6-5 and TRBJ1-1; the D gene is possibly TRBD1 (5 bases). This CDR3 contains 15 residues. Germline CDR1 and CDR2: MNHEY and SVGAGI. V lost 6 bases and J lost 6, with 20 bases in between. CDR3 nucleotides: TGTGCCAGCAGCCCAATGGCGGGGGGTATCGCTGAAGCTTTCTTT. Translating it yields CASSPMAGGIAEAFF.

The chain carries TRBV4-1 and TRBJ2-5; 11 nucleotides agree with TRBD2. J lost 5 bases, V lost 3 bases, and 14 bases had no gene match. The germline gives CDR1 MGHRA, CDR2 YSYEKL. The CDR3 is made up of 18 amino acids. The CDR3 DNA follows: TGCGCCAGCAGCCAGCGGGGAATTAGCGGGAGGGCCCTCGAGACCCAGTACTTC. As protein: CASSQRGISGRALETQYF.

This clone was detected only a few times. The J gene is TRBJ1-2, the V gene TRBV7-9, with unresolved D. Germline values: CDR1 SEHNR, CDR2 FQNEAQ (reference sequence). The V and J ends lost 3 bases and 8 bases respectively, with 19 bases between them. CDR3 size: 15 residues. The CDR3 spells CASSLEDPLAGGYTF. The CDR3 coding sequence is TGTGCCAGCAGCTTGGAGGACCCCCTAGCGGGGGGCTACACCTTC.

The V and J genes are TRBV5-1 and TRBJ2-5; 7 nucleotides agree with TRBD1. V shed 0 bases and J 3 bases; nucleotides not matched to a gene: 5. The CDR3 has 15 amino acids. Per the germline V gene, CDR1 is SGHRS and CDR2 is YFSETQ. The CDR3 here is CASSLAGTEKETQYF. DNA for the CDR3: TGCGCCAGCAGCTTGGCCGGGACAGAGAAAGAGACCCAGTACTTC. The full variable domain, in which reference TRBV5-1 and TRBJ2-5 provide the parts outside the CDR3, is KAGVTQTPRYLIKTRGQQVTLSCSPISGHRSVSWYQQTPGQGLQFLFEYFSETQRNKGNFPGRFSGRQFSNSRSEMNVSTLELGDSALYLCASSLAGTEKETQYFGPGTRLLVL.